Listed below are T cell receptor beta chains from one sample, sequenced in a study of blood T cell repertoires in COVID-19. Method: immunoSEQ multiplex PCR; TCRdb's copy keeps in-frame clones and lacks some. The data hold a few hundred thousand clones, with 80% to 90% observed a single time. Sequenced: PBMCs or T cells enriched from blood (not recorded which). The receptor set was obtained from a man aged 30 to 39 who had recovered from COVID-19. Both conserved end residues are part of each CDR3. Each record gives: CDR3 DNA, CDR3 protein, V gene, D gene, clone size, J gene. D genes are given only for firm matches. The size field is filled for only some rows; it gives once, few, many or a size class.

TGTGCCAGCAGTGATTCAGGACAGGGGGACACTGAAGCTTTCTTT	CASSDSGQGDTEAFF	TRBV25-1	TRBD1	NA	TRBJ1-1
TGTGCCAGCAGTTCTTCTCCGGGACAGGGAGGGCCCTACGAGCAGTACTTC	CASSSSPGQGGPYEQYF	TRBV27	TRBD1	NA	TRBJ2-7
TGTGCCAGCAGGATAGGGGCATGGACAGATACGCAGTATTTT	CASRIGAWTDTQYF	TRBV11-1	NA	NA	TRBJ2-3
TGTGCCTGGAGAGTATCTAGCGGAACCTACGAGCAGTACTTC	CAWRVSSGTYEQYF	TRBV30	TRBD2	NA	TRBJ2-7
TGCGCCAGCAGCTTGAAGCAGGGGGGAACAGATACGCAGTATTTT	CASSLKQGGTDTQYF	TRBV5-1	NA	NA	TRBJ2-3
TGTGCCAGCAGTCCCTACAGGGACCAGCCCCAGCATTTT	CASSPYRDQPQHF	TRBV6-5	NA	NA	TRBJ1-5
TGTGCCAGTAGTACCCCAAGGGGGGGGCGGGCGGATTGGAGGGTTAGCACAGATACGCAGTATTTT	CASSTPRGGRADWRVSTDTQYF	TRBV19	NA	NA	TRBJ2-3
TGCGCCAGCAGAGGGGCCTACGAGCAGTACTTC	CASRGAYEQYF	TRBV5-1	NA	NA	TRBJ2-7
TGTGCCAGCAGTGAAAGTGTTTGGGGCGCTTATAATTCACCCCTCCACTTT	CASSESVWGAYNSPLHF	TRBV6-1	NA	NA	TRBJ1-6
TGTGCCAGCTCACCGAACACCGGTAGGGACAGCACTAATGAAAAACTGTTTTTT	CASSPNTGRDSTNEKLFF	TRBV18	TRBD1	NA	TRBJ1-4
TGTGCCAGCTCACCACCAAGGTTCACAGGGGCGAACACTGAAGCTTTCTTT	CASSPPRFTGANTEAFF	TRBV18	TRBD1	NA	TRBJ1-1
TGTGCCACCACGGGGTTCGGTGGAAACACCATATATTTT	CATTGFGGNTIYF	TRBV5-4	NA	few	TRBJ1-3
TGTGCCAGCAGCGCTCGACTAAGCGGCTACACCTTC	CASSARLSGYTF	TRBV5-6	NA	NA	TRBJ1-2
TGTGCCAGCAGCGTAGAACTAGGGACAGGGGGCCTCACAGATACGCAGTATTTT	CASSVELGTGGLTDTQYF	TRBV9	TRBD1	NA	TRBJ2-3
TGTGCCAGCAGTGAAGCCCATCGGTCCGGAAACACCATATATTTT	CASSEAHRSGNTIYF	TRBV6-1	NA	NA	TRBJ1-3
TGTGCCAGCAGCCAAGAGATCGGGACCGGGGAGCTGTTTTTT	CASSQEIGTGELFF	TRBV3-1/TRBV3-2	NA	once	TRBJ2-2
TGTGCCAGCGTCCTCGGGACAGCCGATGAAAAACTGTTTTTT	CASVLGTADEKLFF	TRBV5-5	TRBD1	few	TRBJ1-4
TGTGCCAGCATCAGTTCAGGGGGGCACGAGCAGTACTTC	CASISSGGHEQYF	TRBV7-9	NA	NA	TRBJ2-7
TGTGCCTGGAGTGTATCCATTTATAGTAATTCACCCCTCCACTTT	CAWSVSIYSNSPLHF	TRBV30	NA	NA	TRBJ1-6
TGTGCCAGCAGCCCAGACAGGGGGCGAGGGGAGACCCAGTACTTC	CASSPDRGRGETQYF	TRBV9	TRBD1	NA	TRBJ2-5
TGCAGCGTTGAGAGCGGTCGGGGGGTCTCCTACAATGAGCAGTTCTTC	CSVESGRGVSYNEQFF	TRBV29-1	TRBD2	once	TRBJ2-1
TGTGCCAGTAGTATAGGTCTACTCGCAACTAATGAAAAACTGTTTTTT	CASSIGLLATNEKLFF	TRBV19	NA	NA	TRBJ1-4
TGTGCCAGCAGAGACAGCTCTGGAAACACCATATATTTT	CASRDSSGNTIYF	TRBV7-8	NA	few	TRBJ1-3
TGTGCCAGCAGCGTAGACGGGACATCTGGCTACACCTTC	CASSVDGTSGYTF	TRBV9	NA	NA	TRBJ1-2
TGTGCCAGCAGCCCCCAGGGGGCAAAAGAGACCCAGTACTTC	CASSPQGAKETQYF	TRBV7-2	TRBD1	NA	TRBJ2-5
TGTGCCAGCAGTGGGGCGACTAGTACTCGGCAGGATACGCAGTATTTT	CASSGATSTRQDTQYF	TRBV2	NA	NA	TRBJ2-3
TGTGCCAGTAGTAGGCGGGACAGGGCTACAGATACGCAGTATTTT	CASSRRDRATDTQYF	TRBV19	TRBD1	NA	TRBJ2-3
TGTGCCAGCAGCACGCGGACAGGGACCACTTCGAACTATGGCTACACCTTC	CASSTRTGTTSNYGYTF	TRBV5-4	TRBD1	NA	TRBJ1-2
TGTGCCAGCAGCGAAAGACAGGGGAGGAACACCGGGGAGCTGTTTTTT	CASSERQGRNTGELFF	TRBV9	TRBD1	NA	TRBJ2-2
TGTGCCACCAGTGATTCTACAGGAGCCCAAGAGACCCAGTACTTC	CATSDSTGAQETQYF	TRBV24-1	NA	NA	TRBJ2-5
TGTGCCAGCAGCTTAGCAACGGCAGGGGGTGGCTACACCTTC	CASSLATAGGGYTF	TRBV7-2	TRBD1	NA	TRBJ1-2
TGTGCCAGCAGCACAGGGGGCTTGTGGGGGGGAGATACGCAGTATTTT	CASSTGGLWGGDTQYF	TRBV6-6	TRBD1	NA	TRBJ2-3
TGTGCCAGCAGCTTGGCTCACACCGGGGAGCTGTTTTTT	CASSLAHTGELFF	TRBV5-4	NA	NA	TRBJ2-2
TGTGCCAGCAGCCTGCTAAATGATGGCTACACCTTC	CASSLLNDGYTF	TRBV5-4	NA	once	TRBJ1-2
TGTGCCAGCTCACCGGCGGGGGCTAGCACAGATACGCAGTATTTT	CASSPAGASTDTQYF	TRBV18	NA	NA	TRBJ2-3
TGTGCCAGCCTTCTTTTTCCGGACTCCGCCTTCTGCACAGATACGCAGTATTTT	CASLLFPDSAFCTDTQYF	TRBV5-4	NA	NA	TRBJ2-3
TGTGCCAGCAGCTTAGGGCTGACAGATACGCAGTATTTT	CASSLGLTDTQYF	TRBV11-3	NA	NA	TRBJ2-3
TGCGCCAGCAGTACTGCCGGGACAGGGGGCTTCGAGACCCAGTACTTC	CASSTAGTGGFETQYF	TRBV5-1	TRBD1	NA	TRBJ2-5
TGTGCCAGCAGTGAGCGGGGAAGCTCCTACAATGAGCAGTTCTTC	CASSERGSSYNEQFF	TRBV6-1	NA	NA	TRBJ2-1
TGTGCCAGCTCACCCCCTGTAGGGGCCAACGTCCTGACTTTC	CASSPPVGANVLTF	TRBV18	NA	NA	TRBJ2-6
TGTGCCAGCAGCCTTAGACCGTGGACTAGCGGGATGAATGAGCAGTTCTTC	CASSLRPWTSGMNEQFF	TRBV6-2/TRBV6-3	TRBD2	NA	TRBJ2-1
TGTGCCAGCAGCCACAGACAGGGAATCTACGAGCAGTACTTC	CASSHRQGIYEQYF	TRBV7-8	TRBD1	NA	TRBJ2-7